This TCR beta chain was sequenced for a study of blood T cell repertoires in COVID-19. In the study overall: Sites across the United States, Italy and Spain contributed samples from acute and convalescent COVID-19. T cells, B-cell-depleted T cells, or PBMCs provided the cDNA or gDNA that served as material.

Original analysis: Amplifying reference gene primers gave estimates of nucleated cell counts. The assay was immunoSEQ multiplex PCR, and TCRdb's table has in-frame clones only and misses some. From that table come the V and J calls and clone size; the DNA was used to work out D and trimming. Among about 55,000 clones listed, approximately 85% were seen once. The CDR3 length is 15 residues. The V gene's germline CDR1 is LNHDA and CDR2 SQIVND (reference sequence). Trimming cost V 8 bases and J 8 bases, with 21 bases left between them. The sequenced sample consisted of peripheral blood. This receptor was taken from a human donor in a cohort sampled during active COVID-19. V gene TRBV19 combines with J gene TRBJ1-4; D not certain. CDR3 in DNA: TGTGCCAGTTGCCGATCACGGGGAGTAGGAGAAAAACTGTTTTTT. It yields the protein CASCRSRGVGEKLFF.